This T cell receptor (beta chain) was obtained from a study of blood T cell repertoires in COVID-19. Study-level information: The United States, Italy and Spain supplied acute and convalescent COVID-19 samples. PBMCs, B-cell-depleted T cells, or T cells were the source of the cDNA or gDNA that made up the material.

How the authors handled the data: Reference gene primer amplification in the assay estimated nucleated cell counts. Libraries were prepared by immunoSEQ multiplex PCR; TCRdb keeps only in-frame clonotypes and omits some of them. V, J and clone size reflect that table, while D and trimming were determined from the DNA. This repertoire shows hundreds of thousands of clones, about nine tenths found once; its top ten account for around 11%. Enrolled during active infection, Seattle patients were then followed longitudinally. V gave up 7 bases and J gave up 4 bases, with 10 bases separating them. The length of the CDR3 is 13 residues. Germline V gene lookup returns CDR1 LNHDA and CDR2 SQIVND (reference sequence).

This chain joins TRBV19 and TRBJ1-4, with a tentative D call TRBD1 (5 bases). The receptor was derived from a woman in her 30s with COVID-19, enrolled during active disease. The sample consisted of peripheral blood. The CDR3 DNA follows: TGTGCCAGTAAGGCCAGGGATAATGAAAAACTGTTTTTT. As protein: CASKARDNEKLFF.